The clone carrying this T cell receptor (beta chain) appeared many times. Its antigen is as yet unknown. The data were taken from a study of identical twins. Notes on the study in general: Twins shared out-of-frame alpha sequences with excess low generation probability. Cord blood beta clonotypes that were abundant carried fewer insertions, and memory repertoires showed no such trend.

The V gene lost 3 bases and the J gene lost 5 bases, with 31 bases spanning the gap. Per the germline V gene, CDR1 is SQVTM and CDR2 is ANQGSEA. This CDR3 is built from 19 residues. TCRdb re-derived calls from the 5' RACE reads in MiXCR, one entry per CDR3 protein. The sample consists of 150,000 or so distinct CDR3 sequences, approximately 3.5% of them appearing once. The sequenced sample was memory T cells sorted from blood. The TCR was taken from a man aged 18 to 29 in good health. The chain couples TRBV29-1 to TRBJ2-5; D is ambiguous. This chain's CDR3 is CSVDGSGSPVPRSGETQYF. Here the CDR3 DNA reads TGCAGCGTTGATGGGTCTGGCAGTCCCGTACCAAGATCTGGGGAGACCCAGTACTTC.